Listed below are T cell receptor beta chains from one sample, sequenced in a study of blood T cell repertoires in COVID-19. The method was immunoSEQ multiplex PCR; TCRdb's version includes in-frame clones alone and lacks a portion of them. The data hold some 150,000 clones, with approximately 87% observed a single time. Sample: PBMCs or T cells enriched from blood (not recorded which). The receptors were gathered from a woman in her fifties or sixties who had recovered from COVID-19. Both conserved end residues are part of each CDR3. The D gene is left open where the match is weak. The size field is filled for only some rows; it gives once, few, many or a size class.

-	TRBV7-9	TRBJ2-1	-	TGTGCCAGCAGCTCTGGGGGGAATGAGCAGTTCTTC	CASSSGGNEQFF
-	TRBV7-8	TRBJ2-1	-	TGTGCCAGCAGCTTAGGACGCCCCAGCAGGGTGTACACCTACAATGAGCAGTTCTTC	CASSLGRPSRVYTYNEQFF
-	TRBV19	TRBJ1-6	-	TGTGCCAGTAGTTCCGGGAGGAGCTCCTATAATTCACCCCTCCACTTT	CASSSGRSSYNSPLHF
-	TRBV12-3/TRBV12-4	TRBJ2-5	-	TGTGCCAGCAGTTTACTAGAGACCCAGTACTTC	CASSLLETQYF
-	TRBV11-1	TRBJ2-1	-	TGTGCCAGCAGCTTAGACCAAGGGGGTGAGCAGTTCTTC	CASSLDQGGEQFF
-	TRBV13	TRBJ2-3	-	TGTGCCAGCAGCCCCGGTCGGAGTAGCACAGATACGCAGTATTTT	CASSPGRSSTDTQYF
-	TRBV19	TRBJ1-3	few	TGTGCCAGTAGTATGGTCCGTCCGAGGGTGTCTGGAAACACCATATATTTT	CASSMVRPRVSGNTIYF
-	TRBV19	TRBJ2-2	few	TGTGCCAGTACCCGGACAGAGGGGAACACCGGGGAGCTGTTTTTT	CASTRTEGNTGELFF
-	TRBV2	TRBJ1-3	few	TGTGCCAGCAGTGGGCCAGGAAACACCATATATTTT	CASSGPGNTIYF
TRBD2	TRBV5-1	TRBJ2-1	-	TGCGCCAGCAGCTTGGTGCCGGGGGGAAGCAATGAGCAGTTCTTC	CASSLVPGGSNEQFF
TRBD1	TRBV27	TRBJ1-1	-	TGTGCCAGCAGTCCCCCCGGGACAGTGGTAAAAGCTTTCTTT	CASSPPGTVVKAFF
-	TRBV30	TRBJ1-5	-	TGTGCCTGGAATAATCAGGGCAATCAGCCCCAGCATTTT	CAWNNQGNQPQHF
TRBD1	TRBV27	TRBJ1-1	-	TGTGCCAGCAGTATGGGACAGGGGTACACTGAAGCTTTCTTT	CASSMGQGYTEAFF
-	TRBV6-5	TRBJ1-1	once	TGTGCCAGCACCTACCAAGGGGGAGCTTTCTTT	CASTYQGGAFF
-	TRBV7-2	TRBJ2-2	-	TGTGCCAGCAGCTTAGCCGGGGCGGGGCTGAACACCGGGGAGCTGTTTTTT	CASSLAGAGLNTGELFF
TRBD2	TRBV24-1	TRBJ2-1	-	TGTGCCACCAGTGACGGGACTATACGTGGGCAGTTCTTC	CATSDGTIRGQFF
TRBD2	TRBV7-2	TRBJ2-3	once	TGTGCCAGCAGCTTAGGGAAAGGACTAGCGGGAGGGATCACAGATACGCAGTATTTT	CASSLGKGLAGGITDTQYF
-	TRBV19	TRBJ1-1	-	TGTGCCAGTAGTTCACCACGGGTAAAAGCTTTCTTT	CASSSPRVKAFF
-	TRBV30	TRBJ1-1	-	TGTGCCTGGAGTGGAACAAAGGAAGCTTTCTTT	CAWSGTKEAFF
-	TRBV9	TRBJ1-1	-	TGTGCCAGCAGCGTAGGAAGGGGCCGTCGTGAAGCTTTCTTT	CASSVGRGRREAFF
-	TRBV6-5	TRBJ1-3	once	TGTGCCAGCAGTACCGGGGTGTCTGGAAACACCATATATTTT	CASSTGVSGNTIYF
-	TRBV24-1	TRBJ2-3	-	TGTGCCACCAGTGATCCCAATGTAGATACGCAGTATTTT	CATSDPNVDTQYF
-	TRBV7-3	TRBJ2-6	-	TGTGCCAGCAGCTTAACGGGGGCCTACTCTGGGGCCAACGTCCTGACTTTC	CASSLTGAYSGANVLTF
-	TRBV7-2	TRBJ1-4	few	TGTGCCAGCAGCTCCCAGGGGCCAACTAATGAAAAACTGTTTTTT	CASSSQGPTNEKLFF
-	TRBV11-3	TRBJ2-1	-	TGTGCCAGCAGCCCGTCGGCGGCACATGAGCAGTTCTTC	CASSPSAAHEQFF
-	TRBV4-3	TRBJ1-1	-	TGCGCCAGCAGCCAAGACAGGGGACGGGGCACTGAAGCTTTCTTT	CASSQDRGRGTEAFF
-	TRBV4-1	TRBJ1-2	-	TGCGCCAGCAGCCAAACTAGGGAATCCTTCACTGGCTACACCTTC	CASSQTRESFTGYTF
-	TRBV19	TRBJ1-2	-	TGTGCCAGTAGTATGAGCCCCGGGTCTGGCTACACCTTC	CASSMSPGSGYTF
-	TRBV7-2	TRBJ2-2	-	TGTGCCAGCAGCTTACGAGGGGGGGTCCCGACCGGGGAGCTGTTTTTT	CASSLRGGVPTGELFF
TRBD1	TRBV4-1	TRBJ1-4	-	TGCGCCAGCAGCCAAGATGAGGGGGCGACCCGTTTTGAAAAACTGTTTTTT	CASSQDEGATRFEKLFF
-	TRBV10-3	TRBJ2-6	-	TGTGCCATCAGTGAGTCGTCTTCAGGGGCTGGGGCCAACGTCCTGACTTTC	CAISESSSGAGANVLTF
-	TRBV20-1	TRBJ1-1	once	TGCAGTGCTAGAGACGGGGTCGAAGCTTTCTTT	CSARDGVEAFF
TRBD1	TRBV7-9	TRBJ1-6	-	TGTGCCAGCAGCTTCACAGGGGGTGCCAGCTCCTATAATTCACCCCTCCACTTT	CASSFTGGASSYNSPLHF
-	TRBV2	TRBJ1-4	-	TGTGCCAGCAGTGAGGGCCCTGGGAAACTGTTTTTT	CASSEGPGKLFF
TRBD1	TRBV27	TRBJ1-1	-	TGTGCCAGCAGCCCTTCAGGGGGGATTGAAGCTTTCTTT	CASSPSGGIEAFF
TRBD1	TRBV27	TRBJ1-2	-	TGTGCCAGCAGGCGGACAGGGGATCGCTACACCTTC	CASRRTGDRYTF
-	TRBV19	TRBJ1-1	-	TGTGCCAGTAGTAGCCCCCCGGCAGGGCTAGACACTGAAGCTTTCTTT	CASSSPPAGLDTEAFF